Below are 16 T cell receptor beta chains sequenced from a single sample in a study of blood T cell repertoires in COVID-19. Assay used: immunoSEQ multiplex PCR; TCRdb lists only in-frame clones, some missing. This table has approximately 160,000 clones, more than 90% appearing once. Source material: peripheral blood. The receptor set was obtained from a man in his forties or fifties with acute or convalescent COVID-19.

V and J are TRBV28 and TRBJ2-6; weak D call: TRBD2 (5 bases). Germline assignment: CDR1 MDHEN and CDR2 SYDVKM. Trimming left V 4 bases short and J 1 base short, with 8 bases between. The CDR3 has 15 residues. As DNA, the CDR3 is TGTGCCAGCAGTTCCTCGGGGTCTGGGGCCAACGTCCTGACTTTC. Encoded protein: CASSSSGSGANVLTF.

The rearrangement joins TRBV6-5 to TRBJ1-4; 7 positions match TRBD1. Looked up from germline, CDR1 is MNHEY and CDR2 is SVGAGI. CDR3 length: 15 amino acids. V was clipped by 6 bases and J by 2 bases; unmatched bases: 6. CDR3 amino acids: CASSKQGYTNEKLFF. In DNA, the CDR3 is TGTGCCAGCAGCAAACAGGGGTATACTAATGAAAAACTGTTTTTT.

J is TRBJ2-3 and V is TRBV2; unclear D gene. The germline gives CDR1 SNHLY, CDR2 FYNNEI. The CDR3 spans 12 residues. V gave up 1 base and J gave up 6 bases, with 5 bases separating them. CDR3 sequence reads: CASSEGRDTQYF. In nucleotides, the CDR3 is TGTGCCAGCAGTGAAGGGCGGGATACGCAGTATTTT.

The chain employs TRBV19 and TRBJ2-6; maybe TRBD1 (6 bases). The CDR3 consists of 15 residues. The germline V gene encodes CDR1 LNHDA and CDR2 SQIVND (reference sequence). V lost 5 bases and J 0 bases, leaving 8 bases between the germline ends. CDR3: CASSQDSSGANVLTF. The CDR3 nucleotides are TGTGCCAGTAGTCAGGACAGCTCTGGGGCCAACGTCCTGACTTTC. Filled out from reference TRBV19 and TRBJ2-6, the complete variable domain reads DGGITQSPKYLFRKEGQNVTLSCEQNLNHDAMYWYRQDPGQGLRLIYYSQIVNDFQKGDIAEGYSVSREKKESFPLTVTSAQKNPTAFYLCASSQDSSGANVLTFGAGSRLTVL.

This clone was detected only once. This chain links TRBV29-1 with TRBJ2-3; TRBD2 is a possible D gene (6 bases). V dropped 4 bases and J dropped 5 bases, with 16 bases sitting between them. The CDR3 sequence is 14 residues long. Germline V gives CDR1 SQVTM, CDR2 ANQGSEA. The CDR3 sequence: CSVAEGLLKDTQYF. The DNA for the CDR3 is TGCAGCGTTGCGGAAGGACTACTGAAAGATACGCAGTATTTT.

The table lists this clone with a few counts. V gene TRBV27 combines with J gene TRBJ2-3; D is unclear. The CDR3 runs to 12 residues. Germline CDR1 MNHEY, CDR2 SMNVEV (reference sequence). V dropped 2 bases and J dropped 6 bases, with 6 bases sitting between them. The CDR3 is CASSLAGDTQYF. The CDR3 nucleotides read TGTGCCAGCAGTTTAGCCGGGGATACGCAGTATTTT.

This clone turned up a few times. This chain uses TRBV7-6 with TRBJ1-1, with 8 bases fitting TRBD1. CDR3 length: 15 residues. Germline V gives CDR1 SGHVS, CDR2 FNYEAQ. V lost 5 bases and J lost 5; bases outside the gene matches: 10. Written as DNA, the CDR3 is TGTGCCAGCAGCCCGATCCAGGGGGCGCAGACTGAAGCTTTCTTT. Translated: CASSPIQGAQTEAFF.

The V call is TRBV7-8, the J call TRBJ1-3, with D uncertain. The CDR3 is 14 residues long. CDR1 SGHVS and CDR2 FQNEAQ come from the germline V gene. The V end was cut by 9 bases, the J end by 3 bases, with 15 bases between. CDR3 sequence: CASGIALDGNTIYF. The CDR3 DNA reads TGTGCCAGTGGCATAGCACTAGATGGAAACACCATATATTTT.

J is TRBJ1-2 and V is TRBV19; 8 nucleotides align to TRBD1. After removal of 6 bases from V and 7 bases from J, the junction contained 10 bases not matched to a gene. There are 14 residues in the CDR3. Per the germline V gene, CDR1 is LNHDA and CDR2 is SQIVND (reference sequence). The CDR3 spells CASSPDREISGYTF. The CDR3 nucleotides read TGTGCCAGTAGCCCGGACAGGGAAATTTCTGGCTACACCTTC. Together with reference TRBV19 and TRBJ1-2, the CDR3 gives the full variable domain: DGGITQSPKYLFRKEGQNVTLSCEQNLNHDAMYWYRQDPGQGLRLIYYSQIVNDFQKGDIAEGYSVSREKKESFPLTVTSAQKNPTAFYLCASSPDREISGYTFGSGTRLTVV.

The rearrangement uses TRBV7-8 and TRBJ2-2; D is perhaps TRBD2 (6 bases). V was shortened by 4 bases and J by 5 bases, with 14 bases between the two germline ends. The CDR3 consists of 15 residues. From germline, CDR1 is SGHVS and CDR2 FQNEAQ. This CDR3 is CASSSREIGTGELFF. The CDR3 DNA follows: TGTGCCAGCAGCTCCCGGGAGATAGGTACCGGGGAGCTGTTTTTT.

V and J are TRBV7-9 and TRBJ2-3; D is uncertain. This CDR3 contains 14 residues. Looked up from germline, CDR1 is SEHNR and CDR2 is FQNEAQ (reference sequence). The germline V and J ends were trimmed by 5 bases and 6 bases, with 15 bases remaining between them. The CDR3 nucleotides read TGTGCCAGCAGCCCCGGTGGGTCGACTGATACGCAGTATTTT. As protein: CASSPGGSTDTQYF.

V usage is TRBV28 and J usage is TRBJ1-4, with TRBD1 identical over 8 bases. The CDR3 runs 15 residues. CDR1 is MDHEN, CDR2 SYDVKM, per germline. With V trimmed by 3 bases and J by 3 bases, 3 bases remained unmatched. The CDR3 spells CASSFPGQANEKLFF. For the CDR3, the DNA is TGTGCCAGCAGTTTCCCGGGACAGGCTAATGAAAAACTGTTTTTT.

This chain connects TRBV3-1 (or the pseudogene TRBV3-2) to TRBJ2-3; perhaps TRBD2 as D (6 bases). The V and J ends lost 3 bases and 6 bases respectively, with 13 bases between them. Germline V lookup: CDR1 LGHDT, CDR2 YNNKEL (reference sequence). This CDR3 is built from 14 residues. CDR3 residues: CASSHHAAGDTQYF. The CDR3 nucleotides read TGTGCCAGCAGCCATCATGCTGCGGGGGATACGCAGTATTTT.

This chain joins TRBV14 and TRBJ2-7; no clear D gene. This CDR3 contains 14 residues. CDR1 is SGHDN, CDR2 FVKESK, per germline. V was clipped by 1 base and J by 0 bases, with 7 bases between them. The CDR3: CASSQASNSYEQYF. CDR3 DNA sequence: TGTGCCAGCAGCCAAGCTAGTAACTCCTACGAGCAGTACTTC.

This chain uses TRBV4-1 with TRBJ2-2; TRBD2 aligns across 10 bases. The ends lost 4 bases at V and 2 bases at J; junction bases unmatched: 4. The CDR3 contains 16 residues. Germline V gene lookup returns CDR1 MGHRA and CDR2 YSYEKL. The CDR3 DNA sequence: TGCGCCAGCAGCCCGCGGACTAGCGGCAACACCGGGGAGCTGTTTTTT. It specifies CASSPRTSGNTGELFF.

This chain uses TRBV6-5 with TRBJ2-1, with TRBD1 as a possible D gene (5 bases). The germline gives CDR1 MNHEY, CDR2 SVGAGI. CDR3 length: 15 residues. V dropped 1 base and J dropped 6 bases, with 13 bases sitting between them. Here the CDR3 DNA reads TGTGCCAGCAGTTACTTCGCAGAGCAGGGCAATGAGCAGTTCTTC. Amino acid sequence: CASSYFAEQGNEQFF.